Only one count was recorded for the clone carrying this T cell receptor beta chain. Its antigen is unknown. The data stem from a study of cytomegalovirus exposure and HLA in healthy donors. Study-wide results and caveats: A list of more than 150 TCR beta chains associated with cytomegalovirus was given.

Repertoires were generated with immunoSEQ multiplex PCR, while TCRdb's copy carries only in-frame clones and drops some. This table holds 120,000 to 150,000 clones, approximately 86% found once. The CDR3 length is 16 residues. Trimming cost V 6 bases and J 3 bases; bases outside gene matches: 10. Per the germline V gene, CDR1 is MNHEY and CDR2 is SMNVEV (reference sequence). The clonotype originates from a man aged 18 to 30 in good health and CMV-seropositive. The V call is TRBV27, the J call TRBJ2-7, with TRBD2 matching over 11 bases. Sample: PBMCs. CDR3 DNA: TGTGCCAGCAGGCGAACTCCCGGGACTAGCGGCTACGAGCAGTACTTC. This sequence encodes CASRRTPGTSGYEQYF.